Below, one T cell receptor (beta chain) is given with its context. Its specificity is unknown. This entry is derived from a study of cytomegalovirus exposure and HLA in healthy donors. Germline lookup yields CDR1 MNHEY and CDR2 SMNVEV (reference sequence). With 9 bases clipped from V and 3 bases from J, the junction kept 10 bases outside the gene matches. This CDR3 comprises 16 residues. General study points: Reportedly, diagnosis of cytomegalovirus status by the classifier showed high specificity and sensitivity.

Profiling relied on immunoSEQ multiplex PCR, and the TCRdb table lists in-frame clones only, not all of them. The sample has 110,000 to 150,000 clones, around 89% seen once; the top ten hold about 6.7%. The TCR sequence derives from a woman aged 25 to 39 in good health and CMV-seropositive. V and J are TRBV27 and TRBJ2-6; 8 nucleotides agree with TRBD1. Material: PBMCs. The CDR3 reads CARAGTGDNGANVLTF. CDR3 bases: TGTGCCAGGGCCGGGACAGGAGATAATGGGGCCAACGTCCTGACTTTC.